The TCR beta chain under discussion was sequenced for a study of T cell responses to AZD1222 COVID-19 vaccine. Study-level findings and limits: White British donors predominated, females outnumbered males, and clonal diversity was possibly underestimated.

To note about this clone: Its matching antigen is unknown.

Generated by immunoSEQ multiplex PCR, the TCRdb table keeps only in-frame clones and is missing some. The sample records 150,000 to 200,000 clones, approximately 92% being singletons. With 8 bases removed from V and 2 bases from J, the gap between germline ends came to 10 bases. Germline V gene lookup returns CDR1 WSHSY and CDR2 SAAADI. This CDR3 contains 13 residues. V and J are TRBV10-2 and TRBJ1-5; no clear D. This clonotype was obtained from an adult who received the MenACWY meningococcal vaccine as a control. This material consisted of peripheral blood, taken 28 days after the second dose of the MenACWY control vaccine. CDR3 sequence: CASGAGGNQPQHF. DNA of the CDR3: TGCGCCAGCGGAGCTGGGGGCAATCAGCCCCAGCATTTT.